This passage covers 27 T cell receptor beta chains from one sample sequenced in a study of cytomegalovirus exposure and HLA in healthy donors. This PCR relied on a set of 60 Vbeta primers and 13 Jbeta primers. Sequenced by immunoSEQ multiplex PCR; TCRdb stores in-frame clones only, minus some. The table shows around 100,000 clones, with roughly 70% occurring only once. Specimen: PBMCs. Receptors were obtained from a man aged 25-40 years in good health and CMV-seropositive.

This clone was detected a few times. For the CDR3, the DNA is TGTGCCAGCAGCTTGGTCAGGGATCCCTATGGCTACACCTTC. This sequence encodes CASSLVRDPYGYTF. The rearrangement links TRBV5-6 to TRBJ1-2, with D possibly TRBD1 on 5 matching bases. The ends were cut back, 0 bases at V and 4 bases at J, with 10 bases in the middle. This CDR3 is 14 amino acids long. Looked up from germline, CDR1 is SGHDT and CDR2 is YYEEEE.

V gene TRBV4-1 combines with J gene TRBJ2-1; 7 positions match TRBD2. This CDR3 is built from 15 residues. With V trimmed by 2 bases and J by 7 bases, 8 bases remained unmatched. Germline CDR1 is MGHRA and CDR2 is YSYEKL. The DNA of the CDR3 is TGCGCCAGCAGCCAACTGGCCGGGACTACTAATGAGCAGTTCTTC. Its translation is CASSQLAGTTNEQFF.

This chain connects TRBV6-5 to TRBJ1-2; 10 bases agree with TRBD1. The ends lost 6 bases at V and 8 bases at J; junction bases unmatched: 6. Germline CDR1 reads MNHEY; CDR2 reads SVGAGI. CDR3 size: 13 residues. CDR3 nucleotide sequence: TGTGCCAGCAGCTTGACAGGGGGCGACGGCTACACCTTC. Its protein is CASSLTGGDGYTF.

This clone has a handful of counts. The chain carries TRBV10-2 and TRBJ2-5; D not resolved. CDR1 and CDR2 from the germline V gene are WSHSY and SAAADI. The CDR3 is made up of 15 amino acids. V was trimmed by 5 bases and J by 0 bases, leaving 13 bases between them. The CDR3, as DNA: TGCGCCAGCAGTAACAGATATGAATACCAAGAGACCCAGTACTTC. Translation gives CASSNRYEYQETQYF.

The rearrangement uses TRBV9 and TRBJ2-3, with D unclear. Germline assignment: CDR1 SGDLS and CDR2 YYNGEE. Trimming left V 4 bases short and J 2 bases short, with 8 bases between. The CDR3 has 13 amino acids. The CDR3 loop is CASSRSVTDTQYF. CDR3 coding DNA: TGTGCCAGCAGCAGGAGCGTCACAGATACGCAGTATTTT. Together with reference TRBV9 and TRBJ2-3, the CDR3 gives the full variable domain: DSGVTQTPKHLITATGQRVTLRCSPRSGDLSVYWYQQSLDQGLQFLIQYYNGEERAKGNILERFSAQQFPDLHSELNLSSLELGDSALYFCASSRSVTDTQYFGPGTRLTVL.

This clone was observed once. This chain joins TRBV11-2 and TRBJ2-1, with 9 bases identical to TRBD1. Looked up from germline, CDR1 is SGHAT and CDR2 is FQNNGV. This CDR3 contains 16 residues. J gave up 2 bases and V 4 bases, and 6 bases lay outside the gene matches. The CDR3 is CASSSPGQGTYNEQFF. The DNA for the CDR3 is TGTGCCAGCAGCTCCCCCGGACAGGGGACCTACAATGAGCAGTTCTTC.

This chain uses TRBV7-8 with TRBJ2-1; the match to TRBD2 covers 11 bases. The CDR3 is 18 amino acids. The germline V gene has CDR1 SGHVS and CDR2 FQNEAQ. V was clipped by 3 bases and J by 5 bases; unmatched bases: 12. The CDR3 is CASSFGLTLAGGDNEQFF. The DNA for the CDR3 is TGTGCCAGCAGCTTCGGGCTGACCCTAGCGGGAGGCGACAATGAGCAGTTCTTC.

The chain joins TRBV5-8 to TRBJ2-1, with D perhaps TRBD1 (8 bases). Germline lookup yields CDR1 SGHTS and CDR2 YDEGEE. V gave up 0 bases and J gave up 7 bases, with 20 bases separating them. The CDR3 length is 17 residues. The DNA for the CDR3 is TGTGCCAGCAGCTTGGAGTCTGGACAGGGAGGGAGAAATGAGCAGTTCTTC. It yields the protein CASSLESGQGGRNEQFF.

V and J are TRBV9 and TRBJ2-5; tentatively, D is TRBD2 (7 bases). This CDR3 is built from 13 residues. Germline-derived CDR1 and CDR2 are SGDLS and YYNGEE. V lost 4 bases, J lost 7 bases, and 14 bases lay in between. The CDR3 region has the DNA TGTGCCAGCAGCCTGAGGGGGGGAGGGACCCAGTACTTC. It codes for CASSLRGGGTQYF.

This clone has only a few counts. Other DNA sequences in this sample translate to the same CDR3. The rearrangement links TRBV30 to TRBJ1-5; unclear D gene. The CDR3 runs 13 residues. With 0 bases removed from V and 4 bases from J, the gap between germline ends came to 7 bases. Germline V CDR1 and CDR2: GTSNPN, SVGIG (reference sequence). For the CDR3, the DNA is TGTGCCTGGAGTGTACGAGGGAATCAGCCCCAGCATTTT. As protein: CAWSVRGNQPQHF.

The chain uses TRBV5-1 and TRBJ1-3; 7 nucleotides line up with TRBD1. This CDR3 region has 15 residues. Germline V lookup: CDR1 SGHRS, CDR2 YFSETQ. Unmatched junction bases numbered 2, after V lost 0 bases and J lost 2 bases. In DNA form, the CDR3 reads TGCGCCAGCAGCTTGGGCACAGGGGCTGGAAACACCATATATTTT. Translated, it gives CASSLGTGAGNTIYF.

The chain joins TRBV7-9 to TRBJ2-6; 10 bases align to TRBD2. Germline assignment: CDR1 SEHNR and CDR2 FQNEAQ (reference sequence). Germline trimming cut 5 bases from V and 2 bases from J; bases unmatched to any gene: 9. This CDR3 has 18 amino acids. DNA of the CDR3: TGTGCCAGCAGCCGTGAGCCTAGCGGGGGTGCTGGGGCCAACGTCCTGACTTTC. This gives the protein CASSREPSGGAGANVLTF.

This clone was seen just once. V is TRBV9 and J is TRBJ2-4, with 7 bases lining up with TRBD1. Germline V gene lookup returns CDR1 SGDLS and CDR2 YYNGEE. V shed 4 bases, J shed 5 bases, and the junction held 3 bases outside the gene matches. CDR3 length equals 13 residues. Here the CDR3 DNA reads TGTGCCAGCAGCCGGGACAGCCAAAACATTCAGTACTTC. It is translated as CASSRDSQNIQYF. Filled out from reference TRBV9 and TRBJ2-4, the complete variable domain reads DSGVTQTPKHLITATGQRVTLRCSPRSGDLSVYWYQQSLDQGLQFLIQYYNGEERAKGNILERFSAQQFPDLHSELNLSSLELGDSALYFCASSRDSQNIQYFGAGTRLSVL.

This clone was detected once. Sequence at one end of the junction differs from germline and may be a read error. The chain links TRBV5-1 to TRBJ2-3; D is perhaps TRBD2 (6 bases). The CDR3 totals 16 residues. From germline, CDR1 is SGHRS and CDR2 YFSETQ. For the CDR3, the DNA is TGCGCCAGCAGCTTGGTCGGGGACTCTAGCATAGATACGCAGTATTTT. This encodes CASSLVGDSSIDTQYF.

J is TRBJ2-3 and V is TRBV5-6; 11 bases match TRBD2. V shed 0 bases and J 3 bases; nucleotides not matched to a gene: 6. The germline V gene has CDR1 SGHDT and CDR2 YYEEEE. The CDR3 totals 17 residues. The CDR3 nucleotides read TGTGCCAGCAGCTTGGAGGTAGCGGGGGGGCTTACAGATACGCAGTATTTT. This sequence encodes CASSLEVAGGLTDTQYF.

Here the CDR3 DNA reads TGTGCCAGCAGTTGGGAGGCCCCGAGCTCCTATAATTCACCCCTCCACTTT. Amino acid sequence: CASSWEAPSSYNSPLHF. V is TRBV27 and J is TRBJ1-6; D not resolved. With 4 bases removed from V and 0 bases from J, the gap between germline ends came to 13 bases. The length of the CDR3 is 17 residues. Looked up from germline, CDR1 is MNHEY and CDR2 is SMNVEV (reference sequence).

The CDR3 sequence is CASSFSQGADYGYTF. CDR3 coding DNA: TGTGCCAGCAGTTTTTCTCAGGGGGCTGACTATGGCTACACCTTC. The rearrangement joins TRBV27 to TRBJ1-2; TRBD1 matches at 8 bases. This CDR3 contains 15 residues. After removal of 3 bases from V and 3 bases from J, the junction contained 6 bases not matched to a gene. Looked up from germline, CDR1 is MNHEY and CDR2 is SMNVEV (reference sequence).

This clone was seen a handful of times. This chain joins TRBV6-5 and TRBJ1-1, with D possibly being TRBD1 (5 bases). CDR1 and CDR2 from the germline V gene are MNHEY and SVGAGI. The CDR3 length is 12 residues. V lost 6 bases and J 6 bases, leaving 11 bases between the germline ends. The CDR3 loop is CASRSDSAEAFF. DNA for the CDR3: TGTGCCAGCAGATCAGACAGTGCTGAAGCTTTCTTT.

DNA of the CDR3: TGTGCCAGCAGCTTAACCGGGACTAGCGCCCTAGGTGAGCAGTTCTTC. Protein: CASSLTGTSALGEQFF. The rearrangement uses TRBV7-3 and TRBJ2-1; 10 bases match TRBD2. Looked up from germline, CDR1 is SGHTA and CDR2 is FQGTGA. The CDR3 contains 16 residues. V was pared by 0 bases and J by 9 bases, with 8 bases of the junction left unmatched.

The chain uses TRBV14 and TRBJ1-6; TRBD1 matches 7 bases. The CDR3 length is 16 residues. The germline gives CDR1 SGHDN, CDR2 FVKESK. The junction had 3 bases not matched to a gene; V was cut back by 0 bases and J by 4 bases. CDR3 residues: CASSQDMGQYNSPLHF. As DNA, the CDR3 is TGTGCCAGCAGCCAAGATATGGGACAGTATAATTCACCCCTCCACTTT.

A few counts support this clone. The chain's CDR3 is CASSWAFGEKLFF. The CDR3 nucleotides are TGTGCCAGCAGCTGGGCCTTTGGAGAAAAACTGTTTTTT. This rearrangement joins TRBV7-2 to TRBJ1-4, with D uncertain. This CDR3 comprises 13 residues. V was shortened by 4 bases and J by 8 bases, with 11 bases between the two germline ends. Germline V gene data show CDR1 as SGHTA and CDR2 as FQGNSA.

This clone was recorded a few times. CDR3 bases: TGTGCCAGTAGCTTACTAGCGGCCTCTGATGAGCAGTTCTTC. It yields the protein CASSLLAASDEQFF. The chain combines TRBV19 with TRBJ2-1; 8 nucleotides match TRBD2. The V gene end was trimmed by 6 bases and the J gene end by 8 bases; junction bases not matched to a gene: 9. The CDR3 loop spans 14 amino acids. The germline V gene encodes CDR1 LNHDA and CDR2 SQIVND (reference sequence).

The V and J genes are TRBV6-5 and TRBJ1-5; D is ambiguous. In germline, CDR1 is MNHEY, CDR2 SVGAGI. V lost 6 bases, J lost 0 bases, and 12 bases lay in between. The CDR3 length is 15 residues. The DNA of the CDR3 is TGTGCCAGCAGGGTACAGCCTTATAGCAATCAGCCCCAGCATTTT. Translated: CASRVQPYSNQPQHF.

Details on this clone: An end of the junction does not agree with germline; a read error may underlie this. Here the CDR3 DNA reads TGTTCCAGCAGCTTGAGTCGCAATGAGCAGTTCTTC. It specifies CSSSLSRNEQFF. The chain recombines TRBV7-9 with TRBJ2-1; D unclear. This CDR3 is built from 12 residues. Germline V lookup: CDR1 SEHNR, CDR2 FQNEAQ (reference sequence).

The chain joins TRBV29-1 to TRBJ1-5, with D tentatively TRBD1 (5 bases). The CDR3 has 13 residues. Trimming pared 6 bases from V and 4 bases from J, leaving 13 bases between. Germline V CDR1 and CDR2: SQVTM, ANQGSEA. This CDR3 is CSVAYRTNQPQHF. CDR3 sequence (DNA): TGCAGCGTCGCTTACAGGACAAATCAGCCCCAGCATTTT.

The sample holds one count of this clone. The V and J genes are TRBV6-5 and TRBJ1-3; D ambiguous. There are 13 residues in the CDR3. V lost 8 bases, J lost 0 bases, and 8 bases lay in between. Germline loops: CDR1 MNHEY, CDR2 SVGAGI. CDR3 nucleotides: TGTGCCAGCGGGAGGTCCTCTGGAAACACCATATATTTT. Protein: CASGRSSGNTIYF.

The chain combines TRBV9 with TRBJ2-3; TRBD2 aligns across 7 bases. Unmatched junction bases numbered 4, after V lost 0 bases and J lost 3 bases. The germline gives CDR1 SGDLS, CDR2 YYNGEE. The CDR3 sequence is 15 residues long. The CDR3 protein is CASSVGGGGTDTQYF. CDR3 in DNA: TGTGCCAGCAGCGTAGGGGGGGGAGGGACAGATACGCAGTATTTT.